Below, 18 T cell receptor beta chains from the same sample are listed, as sequenced in a study of identical twins. TCRdb used MiXCR to reprocess the 5' RACE reads, holding one entry per CDR3 protein. The table records approximately 600,000 distinct CDR3 sequences, around 7.5% of them present only once. Another study also made use of these data, one on yellow fever vaccine responses in identical twins.

Input material: PBMCs. The origin of the receptors is a woman between 18 and 29 years old in good health.

This clonotype was observed at least ten times. CDR3 in DNA: TGTGCCAGCAAGAGAGCGACCGAAAAGTACAATGAGCAGTTCTTC. Protein product: CASKRATEKYNEQFF. This sequence joins TRBV28 and TRBJ2-1; D gene uncertain. Germline CDR1 is MDHEN and CDR2 is SYDVKM. The V gene lost 7 bases and the J gene lost 4 bases, with 17 bases spanning the gap. This CDR3 comprises 15 residues.

This clonotype appeared many times. The chain couples TRBV29-1 to TRBJ1-2; D is ambiguous. With 7 bases removed from V and 1 base from J, the gap between germline ends came to 13 bases. Germline-derived CDR1 and CDR2 are SQVTM and ANQGSEA. CDR3 length equals 13 residues. The CDR3 is CSATDGFNYGYTF. CDR3 DNA: TGCAGCGCAACGGACGGATTTAACTATGGCTACACCTTC.

In this sample, this clonotype turned up a few times. This chain joins TRBV7-8 and TRBJ2-3; TRBD2 aligns across 10 bases. Germline CDR1 is SGHVS and CDR2 is FQNEAQ. J lost 2 bases, V lost 2 bases, and 10 bases had no gene match. This CDR3 has 18 amino acids. The chain's CDR3 is CASSLRSRLAGATDTQYF. The CDR3 coding sequence is TGTGCCAGCAGCTTAAGGTCTAGGCTAGCGGGAGCCACAGATACGCAGTATTTT. The full variable domain, its missing parts supplied by reference TRBV7-8 and TRBJ2-3, is GAGVSQSPRYKVAKRGQDVALRCDPISGHVSLFWYQQALGQGPEFLTYFQNEAQLDKSGLPSDRFFAERPEGSVSTLKIQRTQQEDSAVYLCASSLRSRLAGATDTQYFGPGTRLTVL.

V usage is TRBV12-3 or TRBV12-4 and J usage is TRBJ2-2; tentatively, D is TRBD2 (5 bases). V was clipped by 3 bases and J by 13 bases, with 15 bases between them. The CDR3 extends over 13 amino acids. DNA of the CDR3: TGTGCCAGCAGTTTCCGCCGAGGGCCGGGGCTGTTTTTT. Translating it yields CASSFRRGPGLFF.

This clonotype was observed at least ten times. The rearrangement links TRBV4-1 to TRBJ2-1, with no clear D. Germline CDR1 and CDR2: MGHRA and YSYEKL. This CDR3 contains 15 residues. The ends were cut back, 1 base at V and 10 bases at J, with 17 bases in the middle. The CDR3 loop is CASSQVFPTPGEQFF. The CDR3 DNA reads TGCGCCAGCAGCCAAGTATTCCCCACCCCCGGGGAGCAGTTCTTC.

The V and J genes are TRBV27 and TRBJ2-1, with TRBD1 matching over 10 bases. The ends lost 2 bases at V and 16 bases at J; junction bases unmatched: 17. CDR1 and CDR2 (germline): MNHEY, SMNVEV (reference sequence). The CDR3 is made up of 16 amino acids. This chain's CDR3 is CASSLAGTGASGRIFF. The CDR3 DNA reads as TGTGCCAGCAGTTTAGCGGGGACAGGGGCCAGCGGGAGAATCTTCTTC.

V gene TRBV28 combines with J gene TRBJ1-5, with D tentatively TRBD1 (5 bases). V was clipped by 5 bases and J by 11 bases, with 19 bases between them. The CDR3 covers 14 residues. Per the germline V gene, CDR1 is MDHEN and CDR2 is SYDVKM. The DNA for the CDR3 is TGTGCCAGCAGTCGGGGGACCCACGGGTTGTCCCAGCATTTT. Translating gives CASSRGTHGLSQHF. Complete variable domain (other parts from reference TRBV28 and TRBJ1-5): DVKVTQSSRYLVKRTGEKVFLECVQDMDHENMFWYRQDPGLGLRLIYFSYDVKMKEKGDIPEGYSVSREKKERFSLILESASTNQTSMYLCASSRGTHGLSQHFGDGTRLSIL.

There are a few counts of this clonotype. The rearrangement links TRBV3-1 to TRBJ2-5; no clear D gene. V lost 4 bases and J 5 bases, leaving 14 bases between the germline ends. Germline CDR1 and CDR2: LGHDT and YNNKEL (reference sequence). The CDR3 has 14 residues. The CDR3 DNA sequence: TGTGCCAGCAGCCTATTTACTGGGGATGAGACCCAGTACTTC. Translated, it gives CASSLFTGDETQYF.

J is TRBJ1-5 and V is TRBV5-1; D gene ambiguous. Germline CDR1 reads SGHRS; CDR2 reads YFSETQ. V was clipped by 4 bases and J by 0 bases, with 17 bases between them. The CDR3 has 17 residues. The CDR3 sequence: CASSPVEVTYSNQPQHF. CDR3 nucleotide sequence: TGCGCCAGCAGCCCGGTCGAGGTAACCTATAGCAATCAGCCCCAGCATTTT.

This clonotype was counted at least ten times. This chain uses TRBV20-1 with TRBJ1-1, with D perhaps TRBD1 (6 bases). Looked up from germline, CDR1 is DFQATT and CDR2 is SNEGSKA (reference sequence). Trimming stripped 0 bases from V and 4 bases from J, with 9 bases between. The CDR3 consists of 13 residues. CDR3 in amino acids: CSARETGTTEAFF. The CDR3 DNA sequence: TGCAGTGCTAGAGAAACAGGGACCACTGAAGCTTTCTTT.

This clonotype showed up just a few times. This chain uses TRBV4-1 with TRBJ2-2, with D perhaps matching TRBD1 or TRBD2 (6 bases each). This CDR3 has 15 residues. CDR1 MGHRA and CDR2 YSYEKL come from the germline V gene. With 4 bases removed from V and 6 bases from J, the gap between germline ends came to 15 bases. The CDR3 region has the DNA TGCGCCAGCAGCCTCCACAACGGGGGCGCCGGGGAGCTGTTTTTT. It is translated as CASSLHNGGAGELFF.

V gene TRBV20-1 combines with J gene TRBJ2-7, with 14 positions matching TRBD2. CDR3 length: 13 amino acids. With 5 bases clipped from V and 7 bases from J, the junction kept 4 bases outside the gene matches. Per germline, CDR1 DFQATT and CDR2 SNEGSKA (reference sequence). This chain's CDR3 is CSARLAGGREQYF. The CDR3 DNA follows: TGCAGTGCTCGACTAGCGGGAGGGCGGGAGCAGTACTTC.

This clonotype has only a few counts. V and J are TRBV7-9 and TRBJ2-2; 11 bases align to TRBD1. V lost 8 bases to trimming and J lost 3 bases; unmatched junction nucleotides: 5. This CDR3 has 15 amino acids. Germline lookup yields CDR1 SEHNR and CDR2 FQNEAQ (reference sequence). CDR3 nucleotides: TGTGCCAGCGGCCAGGGACAGGGGGACACCGGGGAGCTGTTTTTT. Encoded protein: CASGQGQGDTGELFF.

This clonotype has a count of ten or more. J is TRBJ1-2 and V is TRBV3-1, with D tentatively TRBD1 (5 bases). The CDR3 loop spans 15 amino acids. The germline V and J ends were trimmed by 4 bases and 1 base, with 13 bases remaining between them. CDR1 is LGHDT, CDR2 YNNKEL, per germline (reference sequence). The CDR3 DNA reads as TGTGCCAGCAGCCCGACGGGGACTAGTAACTATGGCTACACCTTC. Translated: CASSPTGTSNYGYTF.

This clonotype has at least ten counts. CDR3 sequence: CSATGLQNHNYGYTF. As DNA, the CDR3 is TGCAGCGCCACAGGGCTACAAAACCATAACTATGGCTACACCTTC. The chain couples TRBV29-1 to TRBJ1-2, with D maybe TRBD1 (6 bases). There are 15 residues in the CDR3. Germline CDR1 reads SQVTM; CDR2 reads ANQGSEA. The V gene lost 7 bases and the J gene lost 1 base, with 19 bases spanning the gap.

Ten or more counts support this clonotype. This chain uses TRBV14 with TRBJ2-2; 10 nucleotides agree with TRBD1. CDR3 size: 16 residues. Trimming removed 3 bases from V and 5 bases from J; junction bases left unmatched: 6. Germline values: CDR1 SGHDN, CDR2 FVKESK. DNA for the CDR3: TGTGCCAGCAGCCAGCGACAGGGGGCCAGGACCGGGGAGCTGTTTTTT. Translating it yields CASSQRQGARTGELFF.

This clonotype was seen many times. One junction end does not reproduce the germline sequence, and a read error may be involved. This chain links TRBV6-5 with TRBJ1-1; no clear D. The germline CDR1 and CDR2 sequences are MNHEY and SVGAGI. The CDR3 totals 14 residues. This CDR3 reads CASSDSGKTLEAFF. The CDR3 DNA sequence: TGTGCCAGCAGTGACTCGGGGAAAACCCTTGAAGCTTTCTTT.

The chain carries TRBV7-8 and TRBJ2-1; D is undetermined. Trimming took off 1 base at V and 6 bases at J, with 7 bases between the two ends. From germline, CDR1 is SGHVS and CDR2 FQNEAQ. There are 13 residues in the CDR3. The CDR3 reads CASSLEKRNEQFF. CDR3 nucleotides: TGTGCCAGCAGCTTAGAAAAGCGCAATGAGCAGTTCTTC.